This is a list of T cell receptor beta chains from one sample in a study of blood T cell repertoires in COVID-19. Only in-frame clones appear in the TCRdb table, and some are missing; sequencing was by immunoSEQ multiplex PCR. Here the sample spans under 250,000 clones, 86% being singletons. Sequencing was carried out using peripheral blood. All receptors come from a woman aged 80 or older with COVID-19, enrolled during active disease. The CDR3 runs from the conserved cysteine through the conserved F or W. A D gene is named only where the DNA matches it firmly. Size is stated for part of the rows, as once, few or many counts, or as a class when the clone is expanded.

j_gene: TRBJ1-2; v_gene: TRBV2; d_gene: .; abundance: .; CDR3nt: TGTGCCAGCAGTGAGGACAGCGTATCTAACTATGGCTACACCTTC; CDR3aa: CASSEDSVSNYGYTF
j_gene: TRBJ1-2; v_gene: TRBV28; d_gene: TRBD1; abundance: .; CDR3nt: TGTGCCAGCAGATTGACAGGGCCCTATGGCTACACCTTC; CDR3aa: CASRLTGPYGYTF
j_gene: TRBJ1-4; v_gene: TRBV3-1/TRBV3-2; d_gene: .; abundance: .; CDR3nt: TGTGCCAGCAGTACTTCCGGGACAAGTAATGAAAAACTGTTTTTT; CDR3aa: CASSTSGTSNEKLFF
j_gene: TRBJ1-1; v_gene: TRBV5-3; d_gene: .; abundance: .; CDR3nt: TGTGCCAGAAGCTCTTTCACTGCCTATTTCACTGAAGCTTTCTTT; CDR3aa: CARSSFTAYFTEAFF
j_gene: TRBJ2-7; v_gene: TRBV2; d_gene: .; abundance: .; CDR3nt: TGTGCCAGCCAGGGGGGTTACGAGCAGTACTTC; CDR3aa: CASQGGYEQYF
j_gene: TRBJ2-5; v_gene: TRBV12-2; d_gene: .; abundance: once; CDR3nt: TGTGCAAGTCGCTTAGCGGGAGCGGGGGGCCTTCAAGAGACCCAGTACTTC; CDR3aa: CASRLAGAGGLQETQYF
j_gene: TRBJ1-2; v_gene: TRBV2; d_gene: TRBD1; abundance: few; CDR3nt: TGTGCCAGCAGTGAAGCAACGGGACAGGTTGGCGGCTACACCTTC; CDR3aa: CASSEATGQVGGYTF
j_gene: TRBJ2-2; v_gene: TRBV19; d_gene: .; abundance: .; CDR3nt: TGTGCCAGTATCGGTACCACTCGGGACACCGGGGAGCTGTTTTTT; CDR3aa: CASIGTTRDTGELFF
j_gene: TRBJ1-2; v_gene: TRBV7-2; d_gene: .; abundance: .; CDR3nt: TGTGCCAGCAGATCAGGGGTAAACTATGGCTACACCTTC; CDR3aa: CASRSGVNYGYTF
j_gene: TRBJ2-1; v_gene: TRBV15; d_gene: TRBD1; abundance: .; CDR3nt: TGTGCCACCGGGACAGGGTCCTACAATGAGCAGTTCTTC; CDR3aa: CATGTGSYNEQFF
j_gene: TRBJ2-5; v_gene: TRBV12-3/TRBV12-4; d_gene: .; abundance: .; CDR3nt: TGTGCCAGCAGTTTATCGACAACCCAGTACTTC; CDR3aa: CASSLSTTQYF
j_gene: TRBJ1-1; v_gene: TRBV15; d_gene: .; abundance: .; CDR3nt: TGTGCCACCAGCAGCTTCGCCGGGGTTGCTGAAGCTTTCTTT; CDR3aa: CATSSFAGVAEAFF
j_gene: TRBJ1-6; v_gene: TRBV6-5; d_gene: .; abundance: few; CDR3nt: TGTGCCAGCTCCTACACGGGACGGGGGAATTCACCCCTCCACTTT; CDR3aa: CASSYTGRGNSPLHF
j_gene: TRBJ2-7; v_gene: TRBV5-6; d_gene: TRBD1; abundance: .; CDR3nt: TGTGCCAGCAGCCCCCGTGGGACAGGGAAGTACGAGCAGTACTTC; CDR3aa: CASSPRGTGKYEQYF
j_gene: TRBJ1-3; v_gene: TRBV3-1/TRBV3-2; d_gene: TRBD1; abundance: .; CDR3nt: TGTGCCAGCAGCGGGACAGGGGTTAATGGAAACACCATATATTTT; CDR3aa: CASSGTGVNGNTIYF
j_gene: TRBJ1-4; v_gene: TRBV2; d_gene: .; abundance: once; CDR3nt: TGTGCCAGCAGTGCAACCGGGACACTCAATGAAAAACTGTTTTTT; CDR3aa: CASSATGTLNEKLFF
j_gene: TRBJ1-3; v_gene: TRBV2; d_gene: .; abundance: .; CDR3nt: TGTGCCAGCAGTGATCAGGATAAAGGAGGAAACACCATATATTTT; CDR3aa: CASSDQDKGGNTIYF
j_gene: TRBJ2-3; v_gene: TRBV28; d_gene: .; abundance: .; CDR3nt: TGTGCCAGCAACGAGAGGACAGATACGCAGTATTTT; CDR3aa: CASNERTDTQYF
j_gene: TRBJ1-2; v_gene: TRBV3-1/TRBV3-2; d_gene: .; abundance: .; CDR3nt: TGTGCCAGCAGCCATAACAGCAACCATATTTATGGCTACACCTTC; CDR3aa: CASSHNSNHIYGYTF
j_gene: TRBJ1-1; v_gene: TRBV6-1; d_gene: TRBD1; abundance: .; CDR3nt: TGTGCCAGCAGTGTGACCGGGACAGGGTTCAACACTGAAGCTTTCTTT; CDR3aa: CASSVTGTGFNTEAFF
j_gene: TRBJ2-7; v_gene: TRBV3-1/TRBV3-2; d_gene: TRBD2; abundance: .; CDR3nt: TGTGCCAGCAGCCTCGGGACTAGCGGGGGCCACTCCTACGAGCAGTACTTC; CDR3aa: CASSLGTSGGHSYEQYF
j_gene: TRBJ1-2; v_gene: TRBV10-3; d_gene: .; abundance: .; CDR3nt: TGTGCCATCAGTGAGAACAGACCAGGGAAGGGCTACACCTTC; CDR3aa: CAISENRPGKGYTF
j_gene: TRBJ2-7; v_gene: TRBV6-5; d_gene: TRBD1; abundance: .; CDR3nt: TGTGCCAGCAGTCGGGACAGAGGTTTCTACGAGCAGTACTTC; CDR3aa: CASSRDRGFYEQYF
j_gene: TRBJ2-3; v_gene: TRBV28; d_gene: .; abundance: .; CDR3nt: TGTGCCAGCAGCACCAGAACCAGATACACAGATACGCAGTATTTT; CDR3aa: CASSTRTRYTDTQYF
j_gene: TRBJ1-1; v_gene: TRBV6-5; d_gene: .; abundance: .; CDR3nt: TGTGCCAGCACTCTAGGACAGAACACTGAAGCTTTCTTT; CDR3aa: CASTLGQNTEAFF
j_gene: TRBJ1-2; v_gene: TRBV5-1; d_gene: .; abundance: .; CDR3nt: TGCGCCAGCAGCTTGGTTGGTGGGAGGGGGGCAGCAGCAGATGGCTACACCTTC; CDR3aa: CASSLVGGRGAAADGYTF
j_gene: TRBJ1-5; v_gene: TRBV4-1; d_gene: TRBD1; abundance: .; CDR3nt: TGCGCCAGCAGCCAATCGGACAGGGTGTCTCAGCCCCAGCATTTT; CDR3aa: CASSQSDRVSQPQHF
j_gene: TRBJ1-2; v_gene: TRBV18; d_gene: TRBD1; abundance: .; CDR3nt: TGTGCCAGCTCAACGGGGACAGGCCCGAGTGGGGCTATAATTATCTTC; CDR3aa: CASSTGTGPSGAIIIF
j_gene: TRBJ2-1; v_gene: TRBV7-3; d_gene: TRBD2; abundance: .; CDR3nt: TGTGCCAGCAGCCAACTAGCGGGGGGAAAGTACAATGAGCAGTTCTTC; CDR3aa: CASSQLAGGKYNEQFF
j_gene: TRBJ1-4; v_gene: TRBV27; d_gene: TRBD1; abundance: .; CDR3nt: TGTGCCAGCAGTCACCGGGACAGGGTGGGCAAACTGTTTTTT; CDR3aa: CASSHRDRVGKLFF
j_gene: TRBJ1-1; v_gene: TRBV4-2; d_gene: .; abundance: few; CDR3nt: TGTGCCAGCAGCCAAGATTGGGGCAGAGAGAACACTGAAGCTTTCTTT; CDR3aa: CASSQDWGRENTEAFF
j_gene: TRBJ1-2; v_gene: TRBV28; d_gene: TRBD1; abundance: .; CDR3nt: TGTGCCAGCAGCCACCAGGCCCTGACAGGGTCTGGCTACACCTTC; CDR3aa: CASSHQALTGSGYTF
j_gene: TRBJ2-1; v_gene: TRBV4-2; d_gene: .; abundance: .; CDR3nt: TGTGCCAGCAGCCAAGATCACGGAGAGTACAATGAGCAGTTCTTC; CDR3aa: CASSQDHGEYNEQFF
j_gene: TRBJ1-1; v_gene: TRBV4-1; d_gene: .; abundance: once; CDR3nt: TGCGCCAGCAGCCAAGTGGGGGGAATCACTGAAGCTTTCTTT; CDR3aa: CASSQVGGITEAFF
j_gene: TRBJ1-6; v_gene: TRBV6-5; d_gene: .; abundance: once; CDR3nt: TGTGCCAGCTCTTCCCTCGGGGGGACAAGTTCACCCCTCCACTTT; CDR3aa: CASSSLGGTSSPLHF
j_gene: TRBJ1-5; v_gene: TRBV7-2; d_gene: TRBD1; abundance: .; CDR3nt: TGTGCCAGCAGCTCAGGGGGGTACAATCAGCCCCAGCATTTT; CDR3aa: CASSSGGYNQPQHF
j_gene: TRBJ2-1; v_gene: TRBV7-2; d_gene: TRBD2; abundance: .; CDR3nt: TGTGCCAGCAGCTTACACGGCGGGGGGGCCTACAATGAGCAGTTCTTC; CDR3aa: CASSLHGGGAYNEQFF
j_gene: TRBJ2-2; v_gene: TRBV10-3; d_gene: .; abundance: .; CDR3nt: TGTGCCATCAGTGAGTCATCAGGGCCGAGGACCGGGGAGCTGTTTTTT; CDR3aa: CAISESSGPRTGELFF
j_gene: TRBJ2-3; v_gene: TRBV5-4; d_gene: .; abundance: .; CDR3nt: TGTGCCAGCAGCCTGGCAGTCACAGATACGCAGTATTTT; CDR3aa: CASSLAVTDTQYF
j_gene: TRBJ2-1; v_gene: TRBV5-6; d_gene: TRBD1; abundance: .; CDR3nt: TGTGCCAGCAGCCCGACAGGGGGAATGGATGAGCAGTTCTTC; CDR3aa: CASSPTGGMDEQFF
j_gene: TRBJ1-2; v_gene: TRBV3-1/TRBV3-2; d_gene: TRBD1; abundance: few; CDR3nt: TGTGCCAGCAGCCAAGGGCAGGGGGCTTATGGCTACACCTTC; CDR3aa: CASSQGQGAYGYTF